This TCR beta chain was recorded in a study of blood T cell repertoires in COVID-19. Study at large: Sites across the United States, Italy and Spain contributed samples from acute and convalescent COVID-19.

Original analysis: From reference gene primer amplification, estimates of nucleated cell counts were derived. The repertoire was sequenced with immunoSEQ multiplex PCR; TCRdb's copy has only in-frame clones and lacks some. That table gives V, J and clone size, and the DNA gave D and trimming. The table includes about 120,000 clones, 85% detected once. CDR3 length: 12 residues. Germline lookup yields CDR1 GTSNPN and CDR2 SVGIG (reference sequence). V lost 7 bases and J lost 9, with 17 bases in between. Sample: peripheral blood. The genes are TRBV30 and TRBJ2-3; possibly TRBD1 for D (6 bases). The TCR sequence derives from a man aged 55-75 years with acute or convalescent COVID-19. CDR3 DNA sequence: TGTGCCTCGTCACAGGGCCCCGGGACGCAGTATTTT. Encoded protein: CASSQGPGTQYF.